This T cell receptor beta chain was recovered during a study of blood T cell repertoires in COVID-19. Using immunoSEQ multiplex PCR, the repertoire was profiled, and TCRdb retains in-frame clones only, with some absent. Altogether 160,000 or so clones are present, less than 90% being singletons, with the ten largest covering around 2.5%. V shed 1 base and J shed 0 bases, with 6 bases lying between them. The germline gives CDR1 SGDLS, CDR2 YYNGEE. CDR3 size: 14 residues. The V and J genes are TRBV9 and TRBJ2-3, with D hard to call. Sequencing was done on a sample of peripheral blood. This clonotype originated in a woman aged 70-85 years with acute or convalescent COVID-19. The DNA for the CDR3 is TGTGCCAGCAGCGTATCCCCGAGCACAGATACGCAGTATTTT. Translating it yields CASSVSPSTDTQYF.